Shown below are 32 T cell receptor beta chains from a single sample sequenced in a study of blood T cell repertoires in COVID-19. Data came from immunoSEQ multiplex PCR; TCRdb stores just in-frame clones and leaves some out. The sample has about 100,000 clones; 70% to 85% are singletons. The sequencing sample was made of peripheral blood. These receptors were obtained from a man between 65 and 85 years old with active or convalescent COVID-19.

The chain links TRBV6-1 to TRBJ1-6, with D tentatively TRBD1 (5 bases). The germline V gene encodes CDR1 MNHNS and CDR2 SASEGT. Trimming removed 3 bases at V and 7 bases at J, with 7 bases between. The CDR3 is 13 amino acids. The DNA of the CDR3 is TGTGCCAGCAGTGACAGGGTCAATTCACCCCTCCACTTT. It yields the protein CASSDRVNSPLHF.

This clone has only one observation. The CDR3 is CASSQVGGTRDIQETQYF. The CDR3 region has the DNA TGTGCCAGCAGCCAAGTAGGAGGCACACGGGACATCCAAGAGACCCAGTACTTC. This chain joins TRBV14 and TRBJ2-5; TRBD1 might be the D (6 bases). V was trimmed by 1 base and J by 1 base, leaving 19 bases between them. This CDR3 contains 18 residues. In germline, CDR1 is SGHDN, CDR2 FVKESK.

The chain employs TRBV3-1 (or the pseudogene TRBV3-2) and TRBJ2-2; 8 positions match TRBD2. The germline V gene encodes CDR1 LGHDT and CDR2 YNNKEL (reference sequence). The V gene end was trimmed by 0 bases and the J gene end by 5 bases; junction bases not matched to a gene: 5. The CDR3 runs to 16 residues. The CDR3 spells CASSQDAGRETGELFF. The CDR3 DNA follows: TGTGCCAGCAGCCAAGACGCCGGGAGGGAAACCGGGGAGCTGTTTTTT.

The J gene is TRBJ1-4, the V gene TRBV28, with 9 bases fitting TRBD1. Germline CDR1 and CDR2: MDHEN and SYDVKM. This CDR3 has 15 residues. V was clipped by 6 bases and J by 8 bases; unmatched bases: 10. As DNA, the CDR3 is TGTGCCAGCAGCTCTACAGGGGGCTTAAGGGAAAAACTGTTTTTT. Encoded protein: CASSSTGGLREKLFF.

CDR3 sequence reads: CASSEDRNANYGYTF. CDR3 DNA: TGTGCCAGCAGTGAAGACAGAAATGCTAACTATGGCTACACCTTC. J is TRBJ1-2 and V is TRBV6-1; D not resolved. Trimming took off 1 base at V and 0 bases at J, with 9 bases between the two ends. In germline, CDR1 is MNHNS, CDR2 SASEGT. This CDR3 spans 15 amino acids.

This clone appeared a single time. The genes are TRBV6-5 and TRBJ1-4, with no clear D. Germline CDR1 reads MNHEY; CDR2 reads SVGAGI. The V end was cut by 6 bases, the J end by 7 bases, with 12 bases between. The CDR3 runs to 13 residues. DNA of the CDR3: TGTGCCAGCAGATCGAACTTTGGTGAAAAACTGTTTTTT. It encodes CASRSNFGEKLFF.

The sample holds one count of this clone. V is TRBV15 and J is TRBJ2-5, with D perhaps TRBD2 (6 bases). The CDR3 is made up of 15 amino acids. Deletions cut 0 bases from V and 1 base from J, with 9 bases between. Germline lookup yields CDR1 LNHNV and CDR2 YYDKDF (reference sequence). CDR3 sequence (DNA): TGTGCCACCAGCAGAGATGGAGGGTCCCAAGAGACCCAGTACTTC. Its translation is CATSRDGGSQETQYF. Variable domain in full (rest from reference TRBV15 and TRBJ2-5): DAMVIQNPRYQVTQFGKPVTLSCSQTLNHNVMYWYQQKSSQAPKLLFHYYDKDFNNEADTPDNFQSRRPNTSFCFLDIRSPGLGDTAMYLCATSRDGGSQETQYFGPGTRLLVL.

V and J are TRBV5-5 and TRBJ2-5, with 7 bases matching TRBD2. V lost 5 bases, J lost 4 bases, and 5 bases stayed unmatched. The CDR3 has 13 residues. Germline values: CDR1 SGHKS, CDR2 YYEKEE (reference sequence). Written as DNA, the CDR3 is TGTGCCAGCAGTTATACTAGCGCAGAGACCCAGTACTTC. Encoded protein: CASSYTSAETQYF.

This clone came up a few times. J is TRBJ1-1 and V is TRBV7-8; TRBD1 agrees at 7 bases. CDR3 size: 14 residues. Per germline, CDR1 SGHVS and CDR2 FQNEAQ. V shed 4 bases, J shed 1 base, and the junction held 3 bases outside the gene matches. The CDR3 is CASSSGTENTEAFF. CDR3 nucleotides: TGTGCCAGCAGCTCAGGGACAGAGAACACTGAAGCTTTCTTT.

The chain links TRBV3-1 (or the pseudogene TRBV3-2) to TRBJ1-6; 7 bases fit TRBD1. After removal of 7 bases from V and 7 bases from J, the junction contained 4 bases not matched to a gene. This CDR3 spans 13 amino acids. Germline V gene lookup returns CDR1 LGHDT and CDR2 YNNKEL (reference sequence). DNA for the CDR3: TGTGCCAGCAAAAAGACAGGGAATTCACCCCTCCACTTT. This gives the protein CASKKTGNSPLHF.

This clone was observed once. V and J are TRBV18 and TRBJ1-2; weak D call: TRBD1 (6 bases). This CDR3 comprises 14 residues. Germline CDR1 reads KGHSH; CDR2 reads LQKENI. Trimming cost V 9 bases and J 5 bases, with 19 bases left between them. As DNA, the CDR3 is TGTGCCAGTTCGACCGCGGACAGCTTATATGGCTACACCTTC. It codes for CASSTADSLYGYTF.

This clone was observed once. This rearrangement joins TRBV6-1 to TRBJ1-2, with 7 bases aligning to TRBD1. The CDR3 has 13 amino acids. V gave up 3 bases and J gave up 7 bases; unmatched junction bases: 5. Germline CDR1 and CDR2: MNHNS and SASEGT. This CDR3 is CASSEKKGAGYTF. The CDR3, as DNA: TGTGCCAGCAGTGAGAAGAAGGGGGCTGGCTACACCTTC.

This clone was seen only once. One junction end disagrees with the germline gene, perhaps due to a read error. The chain couples TRBV10-1 to TRBJ2-7; TRBD1 matches at 7 bases. Per germline, CDR1 WNHNN and CDR2 SYGVQD (reference sequence). The CDR3 is made up of 12 amino acids. The CDR3, as DNA: TGCGCCAGCGGTGACAGGGCGGACGAGCAGTACTTC. It translates to CASGDRADEQYF.

The V and J genes are TRBV12-3 or TRBV12-4 and TRBJ2-3; no clear D. The CDR3 consists of 13 residues. Trimming took 1 base from V and 5 from J, leaving 7 bases between them. The DNA for the CDR3 is TGTGCCAGCAGTTTAGTAGCTAGAGATACGCAGTATTTT. Translation gives CASSLVARDTQYF.

V gene TRBV2 combines with J gene TRBJ1-5; D gene ambiguous. Germline CDR1 is SNHLY and CDR2 is FYNNEI. The ends were cut back, 7 bases at V and 4 bases at J, with 11 bases in the middle. This CDR3 comprises 13 residues. The CDR3 reads CASIPDGNQPQHF. The DNA for the CDR3 is TGTGCCAGCATTCCCGACGGGAATCAGCCCCAGCATTTT. Combining the CDR3 with reference TRBV2 and TRBJ1-5 gives the whole variable domain EPEVTQTPSHQVTQMGQEVILRCVPISNHLYFYWYRQILGQKVEFLVSFYNNEISEKSEIFDDQFSVERPDGSNFTLKIRSTKLEDSAMYFCASIPDGNQPQHFGDGTRLSIL.

V usage is TRBV29-1 and J usage is TRBJ1-3; unclear D gene. V shed 3 bases and J shed 4 bases, with 4 bases lying between them. The CDR3 contains 11 residues. Germline-derived CDR1 and CDR2 are SQVTM and ANQGSEA. In DNA, the CDR3 is TGCAGCGTTGACAGGGGAAACACCATATATTTT. The encoded protein is CSVDRGNTIYF.

The rearrangement links TRBV5-8 to TRBJ2-7; 8 bases are a match to TRBD1. Germline-derived CDR1 and CDR2 are SGHTS and YDEGEE. J lost 6 bases, V lost 1 base, and 6 bases had no gene match. CDR3 length equals 14 residues. The CDR3 region has the DNA TGTGCCAGCAGCTTGAGACAGGGGAGCGGCGAGCAGTACTTC. It yields the protein CASSLRQGSGEQYF.

J is TRBJ1-1 and V is TRBV5-1, with 8 bases identical to TRBD1. There are 16 residues in the CDR3. With V trimmed by 4 bases and J by 3 bases, 11 bases remained unmatched. Germline assignment: CDR1 SGHRS and CDR2 YFSETQ. The CDR3 here is CASSVSGGAGYTEAFF. Written as DNA, the CDR3 is TGCGCCAGCAGCGTGTCAGGGGGCGCGGGGTACACTGAAGCTTTCTTT.

The V call is TRBV5-5, the J call TRBJ1-2, with 7 bases matching TRBD1. The CDR3 has 14 amino acids. From germline, CDR1 is SGHKS and CDR2 YYEKEE (reference sequence). V dropped 3 bases and J dropped 8; count of bases not matched to a gene: 10. The CDR3 nucleotides are TGTGCCAGCAGCTACACCGGGACAGATGGAGGCTACACCTTC. It encodes CASSYTGTDGGYTF.

This chain links TRBV28 with TRBJ1-2; 7 bases line up with TRBD1. Germline trimming cut 6 bases from V and 2 bases from J; bases unmatched to any gene: 9. CDR1 and CDR2 from the germline V gene are MDHEN and SYDVKM. This CDR3 is built from 15 residues. This CDR3 is CASSSGTDSNYGYTF. The CDR3 bases are TGTGCCAGCAGCTCCGGGACAGATTCCAACTATGGCTACACCTTC.

This clone has just one count. The V call is TRBV5-4, the J call TRBJ2-1; D is uncertain. The CDR3 is made up of 16 amino acids. Germline lookup yields CDR1 SGHNT and CDR2 YYREEE (reference sequence). Trimming removed 0 bases at V and 6 bases at J, with 16 bases between. This CDR3 reads CASSLATFPTSNEQFF. The CDR3, as DNA: TGTGCCAGCAGCTTGGCGACTTTTCCTACCTCCAATGAGCAGTTCTTC.

The chain employs TRBV18 and TRBJ1-1, with 7 bases identical to TRBD1. V lost 1 base to trimming and J lost 0 bases; unmatched junction nucleotides: 2. Germline lookup yields CDR1 KGHSH and CDR2 LQKENI. The CDR3 extends over 15 amino acids. CDR3 sequence reads: CASSPQGALNTEAFF. CDR3 coding DNA: TGTGCCAGCTCACCACAGGGGGCCTTGAACACTGAAGCTTTCTTT.

The DNA of the CDR3 is TGTGCCAGCAGCTTTCGACAGGGGGCTGAAGCTTTCTTT. It yields the protein CASSFRQGAEAFF. The chain carries TRBV11-2 and TRBJ1-1; the match to TRBD1 covers 9 bases. Germline values: CDR1 SGHAT, CDR2 FQNNGV. V lost 3 bases and J lost 6; bases outside the gene matches: 2. This CDR3 comprises 13 residues.

The chain links TRBV15 to TRBJ2-7; weak D call: TRBD1 (6 bases). V dropped 1 base and J dropped 3 bases, with 13 bases sitting between them. Germline values: CDR1 LNHNV, CDR2 YYDKDF (reference sequence). CDR3 length equals 15 residues. The DNA of the CDR3 is TGTGCCACCAGCAGAGGTATAGGGGGAAACTACGAGCAGTACTTC. This sequence encodes CATSRGIGGNYEQYF.

V usage is TRBV30 and J usage is TRBJ2-3, with 7 bases identical to TRBD2. Germline values: CDR1 GTSNPN, CDR2 SVGIG (reference sequence). V shed 2 bases and J 4 bases; nucleotides not matched to a gene: 9. This CDR3 has 15 amino acids. CDR3 nucleotide sequence: TGTGCCTGGAGTATATTGTGGGAGGGCCCAGATACGCAGTATTTT. This gives the protein CAWSILWEGPDTQYF.

This chain uses TRBV6-6 with TRBJ2-3, with D possibly being TRBD1 (5 bases). The CDR3 sequence is 13 residues long. Germline V gives CDR1 MNHNY, CDR2 SVGAGI (reference sequence). Trimming removed 8 bases at V and 2 bases at J, with 11 bases between. CDR3 nucleotides: TGTGCCAGCGCCCAGGGTACCACAGATACGCAGTATTTT. Translation gives CASAQGTTDTQYF.

This clone appeared once. The chain couples TRBV10-1 to TRBJ2-7; TRBD2 matches at 13 bases. This CDR3 is built from 14 residues. V gave up 10 bases and J gave up 5 bases; unmatched junction bases: 8. The germline gives CDR1 WNHNN, CDR2 SYGVQD (reference sequence). The CDR3 nucleotides are TGCGCCAACCGGACTAGCGGGAGATGCCACGAGCAGTACTTC. Its translation is CANRTSGRCHEQYF.

V gene TRBV30 combines with J gene TRBJ2-2; 9 bases line up with TRBD1. The CDR3 runs to 15 residues. Germline V gives CDR1 GTSNPN, CDR2 SVGIG (reference sequence). V was clipped by 0 bases and J by 7 bases; unmatched bases: 6. In nucleotides, the CDR3 is TGTGCCTGGAGTGTACGGGGGACAGGGATCGGGGAGCTGTTTTTT. Translated, it gives CAWSVRGTGIGELFF.

CDR3 DNA: TGTGCCAGCAGTTCCATGAGAGATACGCAGTATTTT. It yields the protein CASSSMRDTQYF. This chain links TRBV27 with TRBJ2-3; D call uncertain. V gave up 4 bases and J gave up 5 bases, with 7 bases separating them. Germline loops: CDR1 MNHEY, CDR2 SMNVEV (reference sequence). The CDR3 has 12 amino acids.

The rearrangement uses TRBV28 and TRBJ1-1, with D possibly matching TRBD1 (6 bases). The germline V gene encodes CDR1 MDHEN and CDR2 SYDVKM. CDR3 length: 15 amino acids. V shed 6 bases and J shed 1 base, with 15 bases lying between them. The CDR3 nucleotides are TGTGCCAGCAGCTACCACAGGGTTCGGAACACTGAAGCTTTCTTT. Translated: CASSYHRVRNTEAFF.

The chain carries TRBV25-1 and TRBJ1-6, with D possibly being TRBD1 (6 bases). The germline gives CDR1 MGHDK, CDR2 SYGVNS. The CDR3 totals 15 residues. V was clipped by 7 bases and J by 4 bases, with 14 bases between them. The CDR3 reads CASNPGTTYNSPLHF. DNA for the CDR3: TGTGCCAGCAACCCCGGGACAACTTATAATTCACCCCTCCACTTT.

The chain combines TRBV27 with TRBJ2-1; 13 bases align to TRBD2. This CDR3 contains 14 residues. Germline assignment: CDR1 MNHEY and CDR2 SMNVEV (reference sequence). Trimming took 10 bases from V and 9 from J; bases not matched to a gene: 9. The chain's CDR3 is CATKLAGGPGEQFF. Here the CDR3 DNA reads TGTGCCACCAAACTAGCGGGGGGGCCCGGTGAGCAGTTCTTC.